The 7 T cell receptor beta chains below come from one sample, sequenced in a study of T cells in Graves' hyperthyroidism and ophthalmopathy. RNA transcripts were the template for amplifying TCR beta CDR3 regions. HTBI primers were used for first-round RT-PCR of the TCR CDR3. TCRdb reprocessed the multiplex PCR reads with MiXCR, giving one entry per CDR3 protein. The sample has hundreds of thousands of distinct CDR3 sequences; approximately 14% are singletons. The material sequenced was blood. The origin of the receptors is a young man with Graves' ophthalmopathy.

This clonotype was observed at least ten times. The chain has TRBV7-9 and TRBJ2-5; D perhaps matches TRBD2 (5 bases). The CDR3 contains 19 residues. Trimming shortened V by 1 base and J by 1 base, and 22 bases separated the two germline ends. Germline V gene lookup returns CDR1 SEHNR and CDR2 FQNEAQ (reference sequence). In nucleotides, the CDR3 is TGTGCCAGCAGCTTAGTAGCGTCCTTCGGGCCACGATCCCAAGAGACCCAGTACTTC. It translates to CASSLVASFGPRSQETQYF.

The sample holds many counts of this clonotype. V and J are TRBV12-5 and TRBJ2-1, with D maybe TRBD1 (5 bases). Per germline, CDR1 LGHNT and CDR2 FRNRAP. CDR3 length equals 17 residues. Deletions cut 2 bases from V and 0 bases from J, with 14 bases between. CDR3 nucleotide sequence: TGTGCTAGTGGTTTGCCAGGGTCCTCCTCCTCCTACAATGAGCAGTTCTTC. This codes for CASGLPGSSSSYNEQFF.

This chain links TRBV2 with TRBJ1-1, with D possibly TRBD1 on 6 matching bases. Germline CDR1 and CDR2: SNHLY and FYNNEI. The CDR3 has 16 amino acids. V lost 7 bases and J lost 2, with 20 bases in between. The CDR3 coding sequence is TGTGCCAGCAAGTGGGGGCCTGGTTCTTCCAACACTGAAGCTTTCTTT. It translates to CASKWGPGSSNTEAFF.

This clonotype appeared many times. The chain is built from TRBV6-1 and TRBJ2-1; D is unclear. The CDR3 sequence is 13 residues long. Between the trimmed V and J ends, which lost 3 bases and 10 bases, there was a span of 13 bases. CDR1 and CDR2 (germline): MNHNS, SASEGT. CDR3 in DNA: TGTGCCAGCAGTGATAGCTGGGGTGGGGAGCAGTTCTTC. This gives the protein CASSDSWGGEQFF.

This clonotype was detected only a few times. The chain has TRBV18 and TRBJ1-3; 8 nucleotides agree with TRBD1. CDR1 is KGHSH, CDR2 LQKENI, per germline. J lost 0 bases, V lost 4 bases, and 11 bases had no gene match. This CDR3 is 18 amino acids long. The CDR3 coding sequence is TGTGCCAGCTCACAGACTATTGGGACAGGAAACTCTGGAAACACCATATATTTT. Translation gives CASSQTIGTGNSGNTIYF.

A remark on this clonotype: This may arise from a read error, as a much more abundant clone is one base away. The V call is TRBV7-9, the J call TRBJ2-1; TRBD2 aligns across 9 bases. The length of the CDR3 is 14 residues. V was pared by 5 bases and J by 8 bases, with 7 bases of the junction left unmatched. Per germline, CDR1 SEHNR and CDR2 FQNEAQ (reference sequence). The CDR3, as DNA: TGTGCCAGCAGCCCAAGGACTAGCGTCCATGAGCAGTTCTTC. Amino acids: CASSPRTSVHEQFF.

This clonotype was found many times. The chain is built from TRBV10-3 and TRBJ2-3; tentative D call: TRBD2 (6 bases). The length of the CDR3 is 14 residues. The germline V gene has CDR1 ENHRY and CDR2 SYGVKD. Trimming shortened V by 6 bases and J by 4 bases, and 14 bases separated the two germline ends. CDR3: CAIRRLEVPDTQYF. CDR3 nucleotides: TGTGCCATCAGAAGACTAGAGGTTCCAGATACGCAGTATTTT.